The present T cell receptor (beta chain) was sequenced within a study of blood T cell repertoires in COVID-19. Study-wide context: T cells, B-cell-depleted T cells, or PBMCs supplied cDNA or gDNA.

Assay used: immunoSEQ multiplex PCR; TCRdb lists only in-frame clones, some missing. The top ten clones hold approximately 1.9% of a sample with a few hundred thousand clones, more than 70% of them seen once. V lost 6 bases and J lost 4, with 19 bases in between. The CDR3 spans 16 residues. CDR1 is LGHNT and CDR2 is FRNRAP in the germline V gene. Sequenced: PBMCs or T cells enriched from blood (not recorded which). The TCR originated in a middle-aged man in a cohort exposed to, infected with or recovered from COVID-19 (not recorded which). The chain is built from TRBV12-5 and TRBJ1-3; D might be TRBD1 (5 bases). The CDR3 coding sequence is TGTGCTAGTGGCCGTCCGGGGGTACCGGCGGGAAACACCATATATTTT. It encodes CASGRPGVPAGNTIYF. The variable domain in full, with the rest retrieved from reference TRBV12-5 and TRBJ1-3, is DARVTQTPRHKVTEMGQEVTMRCQPILGHNTVFWYRQTMMQGLELLAYFRNRAPLDDSGMPKDRFSAEMPDATLATLKIQPSEPRDSAVYFCASGRPGVPAGNTIYFGEGSWLTVV.